The 27 T cell receptor beta chains listed next were all sequenced from one sample in a study of blood T cell repertoires in COVID-19. The assay was immunoSEQ multiplex PCR, and TCRdb's table has in-frame clones only and misses some. Of approximately 200,000 clones in the sample, 75% to 90% were seen once. The sample was PBMCs or T cells enriched from blood (not recorded which). These receptors were obtained from a woman in her twenties or thirties who had been exposed to COVID-19.

This chain uses TRBV19 with TRBJ1-2, with a tentative D call TRBD1 (6 bases). This CDR3 comprises 15 residues. Trimming pared 3 bases from V and 4 bases from J, leaving 15 bases between. Germline V CDR1 and CDR2: LNHDA, SQIVND (reference sequence). The CDR3 nucleotides read TGTGCCAGTAGTATTCAGACAGGAACCTCCTATGGCTACACCTTC. This translates into CASSIQTGTSYGYTF.

This rearrangement joins TRBV28 to TRBJ1-1; 9 bases are a match to TRBD1. The junction had 9 bases not matched to a gene; V was cut back by 8 bases and J by 2 bases. Looked up from germline, CDR1 is MDHEN and CDR2 is SYDVKM. This CDR3 contains 15 residues. The CDR3 loop is CASLTGGEGNTEAFF. The CDR3 DNA reads as TGTGCCAGCCTAACAGGGGGCGAGGGTAACACTGAAGCTTTCTTT.

CDR3 amino acids: CASSIDSGGYYGYTF. The CDR3 bases are TGTGCCAGTAGTATAGACTCCGGCGGATACTATGGCTACACCTTC. The rearrangement joins TRBV19 to TRBJ1-2; D is ambiguous. Germline CDR1 and CDR2: LNHDA and SQIVND (reference sequence). This CDR3 is 15 amino acids long. The ends were cut back, 0 bases at V and 3 bases at J, with 11 bases in the middle.

The rearrangement uses TRBV6-5 and TRBJ1-6, with 7 nucleotides matching TRBD1. This CDR3 contains 13 residues. Losses at the gene ends were 9 bases for V and 8 bases for J; bases not matched to a gene: 7. Looked up from germline, CDR1 is MNHEY and CDR2 is SVGAGI. CDR3 region: CASVSGTDSPLHF. Written as DNA, the CDR3 is TGTGCCAGTGTTTCGGGGACAGATTCACCCCTCCACTTT.

This rearrangement joins TRBV9 to TRBJ2-1; 7 positions agree with TRBD2. The CDR3 contains 15 residues. Germline loops: CDR1 SGDLS, CDR2 YYNGEE. Trimming removed 3 bases from V and 2 bases from J; junction bases left unmatched: 5. CDR3 bases: TGTGCCAGCAGCGCCACCAGCGGGACCTACAATGAGCAGTTCTTC. Translating it yields CASSATSGTYNEQFF.

This chain connects TRBV5-6 to TRBJ2-7, with 13 bases fitting TRBD2. This CDR3 region has 16 residues. The junction had 4 bases not matched to a gene; V was cut back by 2 bases and J by 2 bases. Germline V CDR1 and CDR2: SGHDT, YYEEEE. CDR3 DNA: TGTGCCAGCAGCTTCTCCGGGACTAGCGGGACCTACGAGCAGTACTTC. The encoded protein is CASSFSGTSGTYEQYF.

The V and J genes are TRBV2 and TRBJ2-3; 8 positions match TRBD2. The J segment lost 0 bases and the V segment lost 1 base, leaving 3 bases of the junction unmatched. CDR3 size: 16 residues. Germline CDR1 reads SNHLY; CDR2 reads FYNNEI. DNA of the CDR3: TGTGCCAGCAGTGAAGGACTAGCGATTAGCACAGATACGCAGTATTTT. This encodes CASSEGLAISTDTQYF.

The CDR3 loop reads CASSHRNRGNQPQHF. The CDR3 DNA sequence: TGTGCCAGCAGCCATCGCAACAGGGGCAATCAGCCCCAGCATTTT. The chain combines TRBV3-1 (or the pseudogene TRBV3-2) with TRBJ1-5; perhaps TRBD1 as D (6 bases). The CDR3 length is 15 residues. Germline assignment: CDR1 LGHDT and CDR2 YNNKEL (reference sequence). V gave up 3 bases and J gave up 2 bases, with 11 bases separating them.

A word on this clone: This CDR3 is also generated by other DNA sequences in the sample. The chain is built from TRBV30 and TRBJ1-5; D possibly corresponds to TRBD1 (5 bases). Germline assignment: CDR1 GTSNPN and CDR2 SVGIG (reference sequence). V dropped 1 base and J dropped 2 bases, with 6 bases sitting between them. This CDR3 has 13 residues. The CDR3 DNA reads as TGTGCCTGGAGTGCACAGGGCAATCAGCCCCAGCATTTT. This sequence encodes CAWSAQGNQPQHF.

V and J are TRBV30 and TRBJ1-4, with D uncertain. The CDR3 covers 13 residues. Trimming shortened V by 5 bases and J by 5 bases, and 12 bases separated the two germline ends. The germline CDR1 and CDR2 sequences are GTSNPN and SVGIG (reference sequence). CDR3 DNA: TGTGCCTGGGTCCCACAGAGAAATGAAAAACTGTTTTTT. It yields the protein CAWVPQRNEKLFF.

This clone was picked up one time. The V call is TRBV5-6, the J call TRBJ1-5; D unclear. Trimming shortened V by 1 base and J by 3 bases, and 14 bases separated the two germline ends. Germline V gene sequence: CDR1 SGHDT, CDR2 YYEEEE. CDR3 length: 16 residues. The CDR3 loop reads CASSLRRGSPNQPQHF. In DNA form, the CDR3 reads TGTGCCAGCAGCTTGAGGCGGGGATCCCCCAATCAGCCCCAGCATTTT.

The V call is TRBV9, the J call TRBJ2-1, with 8 bases aligning to TRBD1. The CDR3 extends over 14 amino acids. V dropped 3 bases and J dropped 7; count of bases not matched to a gene: 6. The V gene's germline CDR1 is SGDLS and CDR2 YYNGEE. This chain's CDR3 is CASSAGTGLNEQFF. CDR3 sequence (DNA): TGTGCCAGCAGCGCCGGGACAGGACTAAATGAGCAGTTCTTC.

This rearrangement joins TRBV29-1 to TRBJ1-2, with D uncertain. V lost 0 bases and J 8 bases, leaving 13 bases between the germline ends. This CDR3 is 13 amino acids long. Germline assignment: CDR1 SQVTM and CDR2 ANQGSEA. The CDR3 nucleotides read TGCAGCGTTGAAGAGGACTTTTTTTACGGCTACACCTTC. It yields the protein CSVEEDFFYGYTF.

J is TRBJ1-5 and V is TRBV6-5; possible D gene TRBD1, 5 bases. Germline V lookup: CDR1 MNHEY, CDR2 SVGAGI. V dropped 7 bases and J dropped 9 bases, with 19 bases sitting between them. The CDR3 length is 14 residues. CDR3 in amino acids: CASIGSGDGWPQHF. CDR3 sequence (DNA): TGTGCCAGCATTGGGAGCGGGGACGGGTGGCCCCAGCATTTT.

The rearrangement uses TRBV28 and TRBJ1-2, with 8 bases identical to TRBD1. In germline, CDR1 is MDHEN, CDR2 SYDVKM. Unmatched junction bases numbered 0, after V lost 2 bases and J lost 4 bases. The length of the CDR3 is 13 residues. As DNA, the CDR3 is TGTGCCAGCAGTTTAACAGGGGGCTATGGCTACACCTTC. Protein product: CASSLTGGYGYTF.

V and J are TRBV19 and TRBJ1-2; 8 bases are shared with TRBD1. The germline V gene encodes CDR1 LNHDA and CDR2 SQIVND (reference sequence). This CDR3 is 14 amino acids long. J lost 6 bases, V lost 5 bases, and 8 bases had no gene match. The DNA of the CDR3 is TGTGCCAGTAGTCCCGGGACAGGATTCGATGGCTACACCTTC. It specifies CASSPGTGFDGYTF.

The table lists this clone with a count of one. CDR3 coding DNA: TGTGCCAGCACCTGGACTAGTGGGGAGACCCAGTACTTC. Amino acid sequence: CASTWTSGETQYF. The J gene is TRBJ2-5, the V gene TRBV27; TRBD2 agrees at 7 bases. Losses at the gene ends were 7 bases for V and 5 bases for J; bases not matched to a gene: 7. This CDR3 has 13 residues. Looked up from germline, CDR1 is MNHEY and CDR2 is SMNVEV (reference sequence).

The chain links TRBV19 to TRBJ2-1; TRBD1 aligns across 10 bases. Germline-derived CDR1 and CDR2 are LNHDA and SQIVND (reference sequence). The CDR3 has 19 amino acids. Trimming cost V 1 base and J 7 bases; bases outside gene matches: 16. The chain's CDR3 is CASSIGRGFGTGAGNEQFF. In nucleotides, the CDR3 is TGTGCCAGTAGTATAGGGAGGGGCTTTGGGACAGGGGCTGGGAATGAGCAGTTCTTC. Full variable domain (remainder filled in from reference TRBV19 and TRBJ2-1): DGGITQSPKYLFRKEGQNVTLSCEQNLNHDAMYWYRQDPGQGLRLIYYSQIVNDFQKGDIAEGYSVSREKKESFPLTVTSAQKNPTAFYLCASSIGRGFGTGAGNEQFFGPGTRLTVL.

The chain couples TRBV9 to TRBJ2-5; a weak D match, TRBD1 (6 bases). Deletions cut 0 bases from V and 5 bases from J, with 11 bases between. Germline lookup yields CDR1 SGDLS and CDR2 YYNGEE. This CDR3 is built from 14 residues. The CDR3 region has the DNA TGTGCCAGCAGCGTAGAGGGGCAGGGGGAGACCCAGTACTTC. This sequence encodes CASSVEGQGETQYF. The whole variable domain, remainder taken from reference TRBV9 and TRBJ2-5, is DSGVTQTPKHLITATGQRVTLRCSPRSGDLSVYWYQQSLDQGLQFLIQYYNGEERAKGNILERFSAQQFPDLHSELNLSSLELGDSALYFCASSVEGQGETQYFGPGTRLLVL.

This sequence joins TRBV3-1 (or the pseudogene TRBV3-2) and TRBJ2-3; D ambiguous. This CDR3 spans 15 amino acids. Germline CDR1 LGHDT, CDR2 YNNKEL (reference sequence). Deletions cut 1 base from V and 0 bases from J, with 8 bases between. The CDR3 spells CASSQGVRSTDTQYF. The CDR3, as DNA: TGTGCCAGCAGCCAAGGGGTGAGGAGCACAGATACGCAGTATTTT.

The chain joins TRBV10-2 to TRBJ2-7; D is uncertain. The ends were cut back, 7 bases at V and 0 bases at J, with 13 bases in the middle. This CDR3 spans 14 amino acids. Germline assignment: CDR1 WSHSY and CDR2 SAAADI. CDR3 loop: CASNDFSSSYEQYF. DNA for the CDR3: TGCGCCAGCAATGATTTTTCGAGCTCCTACGAGCAGTACTTC.

The J gene is TRBJ2-1, the V gene TRBV9; the match to TRBD2 covers 8 bases. Germline CDR1 is SGDLS and CDR2 is YYNGEE. V was pared by 3 bases and J by 3 bases, with 5 bases of the junction left unmatched. This CDR3 contains 15 residues. In nucleotides, the CDR3 is TGTGCCAGCAGCGCCAGCGGGAGAGACTACAATGAGCAGTTCTTC. Translated, it gives CASSASGRDYNEQFF.

The V gene is TRBV5-1, the J gene TRBJ2-1; 8 nucleotides line up with TRBD2. V lost 3 bases and J lost 5; bases outside the gene matches: 7. Looked up from germline, CDR1 is SGHRS and CDR2 is YFSETQ. This CDR3 has 15 amino acids. CDR3 in DNA: TGCGCCAGCAGCTCAGGACTAGCCGACAACAATGAGCAGTTCTTC. This encodes CASSSGLADNNEQFF.

The chain couples TRBV7-9 to TRBJ2-2; D not certain. Germline values: CDR1 SEHNR, CDR2 FQNEAQ (reference sequence). V lost 6 bases, J lost 3 bases, and 17 bases lay in between. The CDR3 loop spans 16 amino acids. CDR3 amino acids: CASRSTTSTHTGELFF. CDR3 nucleotide sequence: TGTGCCAGCAGATCTACGACATCAACTCACACCGGGGAGCTGTTTTTT.

This chain uses TRBV10-2 with TRBJ1-1; D remains ambiguous. Germline loops: CDR1 WSHSY, CDR2 SAAADI. The CDR3 extends over 16 amino acids. The V gene lost 0 bases and the J gene lost 0 bases, with 11 bases spanning the gap. CDR3 sequence (DNA): TGCGCCAGCAGTGAGTCGGTGGGAGCACTGAACACTGAAGCTTTCTTT. This gives the protein CASSESVGALNTEAFF.

This sequence joins TRBV28 and TRBJ1-1; D gene uncertain. The CDR3 sequence is 13 residues long. Trimming took 6 bases from V and 3 from J, leaving 11 bases between them. Germline-derived CDR1 and CDR2 are MDHEN and SYDVKM. This CDR3 reads CASSKELDTEAFF. CDR3 bases: TGTGCCAGCAGCAAAGAGTTGGACACTGAAGCTTTCTTT. The variable domain in full, completed from reference TRBV28 and TRBJ1-1, reads DVKVTQSSRYLVKRTGEKVFLECVQDMDHENMFWYRQDPGLGLRLIYFSYDVKMKEKGDIPEGYSVSREKKERFSLILESASTNQTSMYLCASSKELDTEAFFGQGTRLTVV.

J is TRBJ2-3 and V is TRBV9, with D uncertain. V dropped 0 bases and J dropped 2 bases, with 22 bases sitting between them. This CDR3 is built from 19 residues. CDR1 is SGDLS and CDR2 is YYNGEE in the germline V gene. The CDR3 sequence is CASSVELRDGPFSTDTQYF. The CDR3 DNA reads as TGTGCCAGCAGCGTAGAACTACGAGACGGCCCATTCTCCACAGATACGCAGTATTTT.